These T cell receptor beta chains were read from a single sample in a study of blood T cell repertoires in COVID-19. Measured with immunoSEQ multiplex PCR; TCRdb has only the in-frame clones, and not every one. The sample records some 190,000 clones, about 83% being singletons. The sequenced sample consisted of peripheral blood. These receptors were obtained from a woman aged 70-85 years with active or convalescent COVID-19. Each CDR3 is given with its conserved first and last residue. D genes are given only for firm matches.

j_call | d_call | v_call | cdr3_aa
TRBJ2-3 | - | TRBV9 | CASSVESAQDTQYF
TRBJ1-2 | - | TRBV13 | CASSLGVQGGGYTF
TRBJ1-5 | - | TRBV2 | CASREQGGGNQPQHF
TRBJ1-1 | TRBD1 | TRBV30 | CAWSLAGGTEAFF
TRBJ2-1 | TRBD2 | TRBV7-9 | CASSFRASGEGHEQFF
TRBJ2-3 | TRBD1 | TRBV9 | CASSEGRDRGTTASDTQYF
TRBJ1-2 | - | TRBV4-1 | CASSQGQFSYGYTF
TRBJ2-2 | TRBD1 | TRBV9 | CASSVGGGTNTGELFF
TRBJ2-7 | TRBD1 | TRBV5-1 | CASSLGQGNEQYF
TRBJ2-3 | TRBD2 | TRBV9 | CASSPSGSVTDTQYF
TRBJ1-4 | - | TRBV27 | CASSFGPGEGDEKLFF
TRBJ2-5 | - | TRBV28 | CASSFGGIQETQYF
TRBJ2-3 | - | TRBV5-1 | CASSLGRDTQYF
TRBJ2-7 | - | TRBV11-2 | CASSSLRHPYEQYF
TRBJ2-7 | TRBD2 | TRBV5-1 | CASSWTSGGIYEQYF
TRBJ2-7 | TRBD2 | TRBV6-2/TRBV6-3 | CASSGLVQSYEQYF
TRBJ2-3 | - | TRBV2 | CASTRTAYTDTQYF
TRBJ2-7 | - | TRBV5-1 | CASSLGGDTYEQYF
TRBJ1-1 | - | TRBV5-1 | CASSPGRGAFVATEAFF